This entry lists 14 T cell receptor beta chains sequenced from one sample in a study of CD8+ T cells in alopecia areata. The treatment: oral pan-JAK inhibitor, 5-10 mg twice daily. cDNA prepared by RNA extraction and subsequent reverse transcription served as the template for sequencing. Sequenced by immunoSEQ multiplex PCR; TCRdb stores in-frame clones only, minus some. The sample contains roughly 100,000 clones, 44% of which appear only once. The specimen comprised CD8+ T cells sorted from blood, sampled at week 24, from a patient treated with tofacitinib. The receptors were gathered from a human donor with alopecia areata.

V is TRBV21-1 and J is TRBJ2-5; the table calls TRBD1, which could not be checked here. TRBV21-1 counts as a pseudogene. CDR3 size: 14 residues. In nucleotides, the CDR3 is TGTGCCAGCAGCAGCCGAACAGGGCTGTGGACCCAGTACTTC. This codes for CASSSRTGLWTQYF.

Only a few counts were recorded for this clone. J is TRBJ2-6 and V is TRBV4-1, with TRBD1 matching 12 bases. CDR3 length equals 17 residues. Germline V CDR1 and CDR2: MGHRA, YSYEKL. The ends lost 5 bases at V and 4 bases at J; junction bases unmatched: 6. Here the CDR3 reads CASSFRDRGPGANVLTF. The CDR3 nucleotides read TGCGCCAGCAGCTTCCGGGACAGGGGGCCCGGGGCCAACGTCCTGACTTTC.

The chain is built from TRBV7-9 and TRBJ2-1, with D perhaps TRBD1 or TRBD2 (5 bases each). Trimming removed 7 bases from V and 2 bases from J, with 12 bases in between. There are 14 residues in the CDR3. Germline V gene lookup returns CDR1 SEHNR and CDR2 FQNEAQ (reference sequence). CDR3 amino acids: CASTLGTAYNEQFF. DNA for the CDR3: TGTGCCAGCACCTTGGGGACGGCCTACAATGAGCAGTTCTTC.

The J gene is TRBJ2-2, the V gene TRBV29-1; D remains unclear. Germline lookup yields CDR1 SQVTM and CDR2 ANQGSEA. The CDR3 consists of 13 residues. Deletions cut 2 bases from V and 1 base from J, with 5 bases between. CDR3 amino acids: CSVETENTGELFF. The DNA for the CDR3 is TGCAGCGTTGAAACAGAGAACACCGGGGAGCTGTTTTTT.

The rearrangement links TRBV4-1 to TRBJ2-7; 9 nucleotides line up with TRBD2. V lost 1 base and J lost 3; bases outside the gene matches: 4. The CDR3 sequence is 15 residues long. Germline V gives CDR1 MGHRA, CDR2 YSYEKL. DNA for the CDR3: TGCGCCAGCAGCCAAGGAGTAGCGGGAGACTACGAGCAGTACTTC. This translates into CASSQGVAGDYEQYF.

The rearrangement links TRBV4-2 to TRBJ2-1; TRBD1 might be the D (6 bases). This CDR3 is built from 15 residues. Germline values: CDR1 LGHNA, CDR2 YNFKEQ. Trimming took off 1 base at V and 5 bases at J, with 12 bases between the two ends. This chain's CDR3 is CASSQVAGADNEQFF. The CDR3 region has the DNA TGTGCCAGCAGCCAAGTAGCAGGGGCGGACAATGAGCAGTTCTTC.

The V gene is TRBV6-5, the J gene TRBJ2-1, with TRBD2 as a possible D gene (5 bases). The germline V gene has CDR1 MNHEY and CDR2 SVGAGI. The V end lost 4 bases, the J end lost 5 bases, and 15 bases lay between the germline ends. The CDR3 runs 15 residues. DNA for the CDR3: TGTGCCAGCAGTTCTCCTCGGGAAGGTCACAATGAGCAGTTCTTC. Encoded protein: CASSSPREGHNEQFF.

The CDR3 sequence: CASSVAGGNYGYTF. CDR3 sequence (DNA): TGTGCCAGCAGCGTAGCCGGAGGGAACTATGGCTACACCTTC. V and J are TRBV9 and TRBJ1-2; D gene uncertain. CDR1 is SGDLS, CDR2 YYNGEE, per germline. The CDR3 extends over 14 amino acids. Trimming stripped 0 bases from V and 2 bases from J, with 8 bases between.

The chain combines TRBV19 with TRBJ2-1; TRBD2 agrees at 8 bases. This CDR3 is 17 amino acids long. Germline lookup yields CDR1 LNHDA and CDR2 SQIVND (reference sequence). V trimming: 0 bases; J trimming: 0 bases; junction bases outside the gene matches: 4. CDR3 loop: CASSIDFTSGSYNEQFF. In nucleotides, the CDR3 is TGTGCCAGTAGTATAGACTTCACTAGCGGCTCCTACAATGAGCAGTTCTTC.

V and J are TRBV7-2 and TRBJ1-5, with D maybe TRBD1 (5 bases). The germline gives CDR1 SGHTA, CDR2 FQGNSA. Trimming took off 5 bases at V and 0 bases at J, with 8 bases between the two ends. This CDR3 contains 14 residues. CDR3 region: CASSPGNSNQPQHF. Written as DNA, the CDR3 is TGTGCCAGCAGCCCAGGGAATAGCAATCAGCCCCAGCATTTT.

The V and J genes are TRBV2 and TRBJ2-5, with a weak D call TRBD2 (6 bases). This CDR3 is 16 amino acids long. V was clipped by 0 bases and J by 5 bases, with 16 bases between them. Germline CDR1 is SNHLY and CDR2 is FYNNEI. The CDR3 loop reads CASSEALRRDGETQYF. Written as DNA, the CDR3 is TGTGCCAGCAGTGAAGCGCTTCGGCGGGACGGGGAGACCCAGTACTTC.

The genes are TRBV21-1 and TRBJ1-4; TRBD1 is taken as the D call from the table, unchecked against the DNA. TRBV21-1 is tagged as a pseudogene. This CDR3 has 18 residues. CDR3 nucleotide sequence: TGTGCCAGCAGCAAAGCCTTGGGAGAGTTGGACAGAAATGAAAAACTGTTTTTT. Encoded protein: CASSKALGELDRNEKLFF.

This clone was counted ten times or more. The chain recombines TRBV19 with TRBJ2-1, with a weak D call TRBD2 (5 bases). The V and J ends lost 5 bases and 8 bases respectively, with 16 bases between them. CDR1 and CDR2 from the germline V gene are LNHDA and SQIVND (reference sequence). The CDR3 spans 14 residues. For the CDR3, the DNA is TGTGCCAGTAGTTCCTTTCGCGCGGGTGATGAGCAGTTCTTC. Translation gives CASSSFRAGDEQFF.

In DNA form, the CDR3 reads TGTGCCAGTAGTATTGCGGGATTGAACACTGAAGCTTTCTTT. Its translation: CASSIAGLNTEAFF. V and J are TRBV19 and TRBJ1-1; D is ambiguous. The ends were cut back, 3 bases at V and 0 bases at J, with 8 bases in the middle. The CDR3 is made up of 14 amino acids. CDR1 and CDR2 from the germline V gene are LNHDA and SQIVND (reference sequence).